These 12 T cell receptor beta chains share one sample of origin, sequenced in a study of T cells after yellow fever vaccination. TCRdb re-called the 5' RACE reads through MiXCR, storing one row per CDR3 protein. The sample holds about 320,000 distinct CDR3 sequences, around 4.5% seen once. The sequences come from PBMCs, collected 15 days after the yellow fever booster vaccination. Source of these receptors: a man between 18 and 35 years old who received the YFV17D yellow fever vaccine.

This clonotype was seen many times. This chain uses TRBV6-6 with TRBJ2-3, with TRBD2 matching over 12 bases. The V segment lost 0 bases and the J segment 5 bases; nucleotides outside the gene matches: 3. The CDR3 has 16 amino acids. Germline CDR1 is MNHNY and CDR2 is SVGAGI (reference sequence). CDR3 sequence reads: CASSYSLAGGGDTQYF. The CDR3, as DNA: TGTGCCAGCAGTTACTCGCTAGCGGGGGGGGGAGATACGCAGTATTTT.

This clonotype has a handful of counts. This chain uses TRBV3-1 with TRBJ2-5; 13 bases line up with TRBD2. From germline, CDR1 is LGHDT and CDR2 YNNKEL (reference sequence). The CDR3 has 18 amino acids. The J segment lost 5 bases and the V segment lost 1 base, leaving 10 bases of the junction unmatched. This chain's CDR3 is CASSQGQTSGGAQETQYF. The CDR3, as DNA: TGTGCCAGCAGCCAAGGACAAACTAGCGGGGGGGCCCAGGAGACCCAGTACTTC.

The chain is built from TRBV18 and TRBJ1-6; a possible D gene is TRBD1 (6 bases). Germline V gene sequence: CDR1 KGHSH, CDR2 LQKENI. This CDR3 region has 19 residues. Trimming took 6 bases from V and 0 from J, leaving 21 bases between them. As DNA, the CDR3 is TGTGCCAGCTCCTCTTTGCAGGGGTATTGGAGCTCCTATAATTCACCCCTCCACTTT. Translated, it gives CASSSLQGYWSSYNSPLHF.

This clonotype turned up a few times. As DNA, the CDR3 is TGTGCCAGCAGCTTCATGTGGGGACAGGGGAAAGATACGCAGTATTTT. It encodes CASSFMWGQGKDTQYF. The V call is TRBV5-4, the J call TRBJ2-3; 10 bases line up with TRBD1. Trimming took 2 bases from V and 5 from J; bases not matched to a gene: 8. CDR1 and CDR2 from the germline V gene are SGHNT and YYREEE (reference sequence). The CDR3 totals 16 residues. The full variable domain, rest sourced from reference TRBV5-4 and TRBJ2-3, is ETGVTQSPTHLIKTRGQQVTLRCSSQSGHNTVSWYQQALGQGPQFIFQYYREEENGRGNFPPRFSGLQFPNYSSELNVNALELDDSALYLCASSFMWGQGKDTQYFGPGTRLTVL.

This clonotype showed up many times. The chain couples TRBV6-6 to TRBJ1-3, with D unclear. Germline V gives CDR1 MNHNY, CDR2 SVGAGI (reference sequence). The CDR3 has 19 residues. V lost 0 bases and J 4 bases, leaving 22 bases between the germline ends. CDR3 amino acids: CASSYSQLGMRDPGNTIYF. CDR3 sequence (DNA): TGTGCCAGCAGTTACTCGCAGCTAGGAATGCGGGATCCGGGAAACACCATATATTTT.

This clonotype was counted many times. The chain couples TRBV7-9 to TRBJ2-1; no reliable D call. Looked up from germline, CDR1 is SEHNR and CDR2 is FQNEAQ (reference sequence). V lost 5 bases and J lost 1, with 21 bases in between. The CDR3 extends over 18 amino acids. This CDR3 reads CASSRAIGLLGSYNEQFF. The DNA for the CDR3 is TGTGCCAGCAGCCGGGCAATTGGGTTGCTGGGGTCCTACAATGAGCAGTTCTTC.

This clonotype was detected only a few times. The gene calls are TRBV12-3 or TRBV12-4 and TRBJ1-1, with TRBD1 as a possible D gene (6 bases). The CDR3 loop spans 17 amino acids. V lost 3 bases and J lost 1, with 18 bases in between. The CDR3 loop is CASSFPSQTGTNTEAFF. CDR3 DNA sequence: TGTGCCAGCAGTTTCCCCTCCCAAACAGGGACGAACACTGAAGCTTTCTTT.

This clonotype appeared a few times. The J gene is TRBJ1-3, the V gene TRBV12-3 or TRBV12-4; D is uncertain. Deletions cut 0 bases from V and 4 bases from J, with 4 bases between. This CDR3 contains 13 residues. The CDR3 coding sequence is TGTGCCAGCAGTTTAGCGGGAGGAAACACCATATATTTT. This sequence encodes CASSLAGGNTIYF.

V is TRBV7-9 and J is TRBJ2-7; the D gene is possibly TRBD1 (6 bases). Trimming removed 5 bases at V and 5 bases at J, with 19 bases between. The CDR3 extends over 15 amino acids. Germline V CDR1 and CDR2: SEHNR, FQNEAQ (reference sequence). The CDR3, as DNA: TGTGCCAGCAGCCCTCGAGGGACAACTATCGACGAGCAGTACTTC. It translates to CASSPRGTTIDEQYF.

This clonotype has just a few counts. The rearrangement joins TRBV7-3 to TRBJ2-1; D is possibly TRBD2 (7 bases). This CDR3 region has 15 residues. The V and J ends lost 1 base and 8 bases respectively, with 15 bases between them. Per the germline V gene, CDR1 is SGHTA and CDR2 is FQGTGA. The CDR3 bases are TGTGCCAGCAGCTTAATGGGGGGGGCCGTTGATGAGCAGTTCTTC. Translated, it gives CASSLMGGAVDEQFF.

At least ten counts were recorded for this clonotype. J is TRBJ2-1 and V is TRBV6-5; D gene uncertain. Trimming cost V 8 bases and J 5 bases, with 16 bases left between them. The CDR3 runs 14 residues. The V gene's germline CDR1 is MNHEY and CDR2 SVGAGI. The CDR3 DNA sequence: TGTGCCAGCGCCCGGGTCCAGAGAAACAATGAGCAGTTCTTC. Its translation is CASARVQRNNEQFF.

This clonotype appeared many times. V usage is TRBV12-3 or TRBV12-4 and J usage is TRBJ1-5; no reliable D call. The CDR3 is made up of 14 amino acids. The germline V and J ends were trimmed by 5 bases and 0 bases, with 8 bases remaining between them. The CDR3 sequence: CASSNQDSNQPQHF. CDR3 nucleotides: TGTGCCAGCAGTAATCAAGATAGCAATCAGCCCCAGCATTTT.